This entry features one T cell receptor (beta chain) sequence. As yet, its antigen is unknown. The donors formed part of the approximately 120-subject validation cohort, distinct from the approximately 670-subject first cohort. The data belong to a study of cytomegalovirus exposure and HLA in healthy donors. Study-wide background: It was reported in a later analysis that the same platform had been used for the 120 or so validation repertoires as for the roughly 700 first-cohort repertoires. Overall study results and limits: Altogether, about 160 TCR beta chains were recorded as cytomegalovirus-associated.

The germline gives CDR1 SEHNR, CDR2 FQNEAQ (reference sequence). V lost 5 bases, J lost 5 bases, and 5 bases stayed unmatched. The CDR3 runs 15 residues. Clones were read by immunoSEQ multiplex PCR, and TCRdb kept only the in-frame ones, dropping some. The sample yields a few hundred thousand clones, roughly 88% seen once. The chain joins TRBV7-9 to TRBJ2-1; the match to TRBD2 covers 11 bases. The sequence was obtained from a woman aged 18 to 35 in good health and CMV-seronegative. The specimen was PBMCs. The CDR3 nucleotides are TGTGCCAGCAGCCCCGGGGGACTAGCGGACAATGAGCAGTTCTTC. Translating gives CASSPGGLADNEQFF.